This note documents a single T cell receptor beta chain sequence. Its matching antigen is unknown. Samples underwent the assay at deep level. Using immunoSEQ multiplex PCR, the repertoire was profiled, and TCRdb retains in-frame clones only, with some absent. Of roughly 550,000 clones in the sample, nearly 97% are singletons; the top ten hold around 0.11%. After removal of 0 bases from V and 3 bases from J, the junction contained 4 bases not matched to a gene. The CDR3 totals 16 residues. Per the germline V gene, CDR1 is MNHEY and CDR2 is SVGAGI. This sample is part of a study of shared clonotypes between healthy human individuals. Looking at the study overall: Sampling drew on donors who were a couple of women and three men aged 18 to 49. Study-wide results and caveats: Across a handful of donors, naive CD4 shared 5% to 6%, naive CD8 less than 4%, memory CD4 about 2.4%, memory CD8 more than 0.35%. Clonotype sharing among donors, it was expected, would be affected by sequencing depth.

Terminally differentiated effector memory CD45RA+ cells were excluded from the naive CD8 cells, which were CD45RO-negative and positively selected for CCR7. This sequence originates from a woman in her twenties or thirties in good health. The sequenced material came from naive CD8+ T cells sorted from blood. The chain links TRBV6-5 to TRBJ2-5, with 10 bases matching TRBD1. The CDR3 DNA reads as TGTGCCAGCAGTTACTCGGGACAGGGGTCGAAAGAGACCCAGTACTTC. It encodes CASSYSGQGSKETQYF.